This is a list of T cell receptor beta chains from one sample in a study of human T cells and chemical hapten exposure. TCRdb redid the calling of the RACE reads with MiXCR, one entry per CDR3 protein. The data hold about 340,000 distinct CDR3 sequences, with under 9% observed a single time. The sequences come from whole blood, collected in connection with sensitization to the hapten diphenylcyclopropenone (DPC). The source of these receptors is a woman aged 18-30 years with alopecia areata. Some clones in this sample may be carry-over from other donors' samples. Each CDR3 is given with its conserved first and last residue. The order of the fields is clone size, V gene, D gene, J gene, CDR3 DNA, CDR3 protein. The D gene is left open where the match is weak. The listing skips clone size in some rows; elsewhere it reads once, few, many or a size class.

>many|TRBV12-3/TRBV12-4|-|TRBJ2-5
TGTGCCAGCAGAGCGGACTTCCCAGAGACCCAGTACTTC
CASRADFPETQYF
>-|TRBV6-2/TRBV6-3|-|TRBJ2-3
TGTGCCAGCAGTTACTCGCCGGACGCCACAGATACGCAGTATTTT
CASSYSPDATDTQYF
>few|TRBV20-1|-|TRBJ1-5
TGCAGTGCTTCGAGCCTCCTTCTTAATGGGGGGGTTGCTCAGCCCCAGCATTTT
CSASSLLLNGGVAQPQHF
>-|TRBV18|TRBD1|TRBJ2-1
TGTGCCAGCTCACCGCGGGGACAGGAAAACAATGAGCAGTTCTTC
CASSPRGQENNEQFF
>few|TRBV24-1|-|TRBJ1-1
TGTGCCACCAGAAATCAGGGGAACACTGAAGCTTTCTTT
CATRNQGNTEAFF
>-|TRBV27|-|TRBJ2-3
TGTGCCAGCAGTTTATCAGGGTCCGTCGCAGATACGCAGTATTTT
CASSLSGSVADTQYF
>few|TRBV25-1|-|TRBJ1-2
TGTGCCAGCAGTGAGTCGGGACTCTACTATGGCTACACCTTC
CASSESGLYYGYTF
>many|TRBV4-2|TRBD1|TRBJ1-4
TGTGCCAGCAGCCCGGGACAGGGTGGTGAAAAACTGTTTTTT
CASSPGQGGEKLFF
>-|TRBV20-1|-|TRBJ2-3
TGCAGTGCCACAGACCGGGACGTAAGAAGCACAGATACGCAGTATTTT
CSATDRDVRSTDTQYF
>-|TRBV28|TRBD1|TRBJ2-7
TGTGCCAGTCTGGAAAGGGACAGGACTGAGTACGAGCAGTACTTC
CASLERDRTEYEQYF
>few|TRBV28|-|TRBJ1-3
TGTGCCAGCAGTTTTGGGGGGGCAATAGGTGGAAACACCATATATTTT
CASSFGGAIGGNTIYF
>many|TRBV5-5|-|TRBJ2-1
TGTGCCAGCAGCTTTAACAACAATGAGCAGTTCTTC
CASSFNNNEQFF
>many|TRBV6-1|-|TRBJ2-7
TGTGCCAGCAGTGGAAGGATGGGCTGGGAAGAGCAGTACTTC
CASSGRMGWEEQYF
>-|TRBV7-9|TRBD1|TRBJ2-2
TGTGCCAGCAGCCCCACCCTGACAGGGGGTACCACCGGGGAGCTGTTTTTT
CASSPTLTGGTTGELFF
>many|TRBV14|-|TRBJ2-1
TGTGCCAGCAGCCAAGGGCTGGACACCCAGCAGTTCTTC
CASSQGLDTQQFF
>few|TRBV4-1|-|TRBJ2-5
TGCGCCAGCAGCCAAGAAGAGGGACAGTACTTC
CASSQEEGQYF
>-|TRBV7-2|-|TRBJ1-1
TGTGCCAGCAGCTTTGGGGTGCGCACTGAAGCTTTCTTT
CASSFGVRTEAFF
>many|TRBV6-1|-|TRBJ1-4
TGTGCCAGCAGTGAAGGCCAGGGCGGCGAAAAACTGTTTTTT
CASSEGQGGEKLFF
>many|TRBV7-8|-|TRBJ2-7
TGTGCCAGCAGCTTAGGCCCGGGACAACTCTCCTACGAGCAGTACTTC
CASSLGPGQLSYEQYF
>few|TRBV6-1|-|TRBJ2-7
TGTGCCAGCAGTGAATCCAGGGACTACGAGCAGTACTTC
CASSESRDYEQYF
>many|TRBV13|TRBD2|TRBJ2-7
TGTGCCAGCAGCACCCGACCATCCAGGGAGGGCTACGAGCAGTACTTC
CASSTRPSREGYEQYF
>-|TRBV6-6|-|TRBJ1-6
TGTGCCAGCAGCCCCGGACAAATCTCCTATAATTCACCCCTCCACTTT
CASSPGQISYNSPLHF
>-|TRBV3-1|TRBD2|TRBJ2-3
TGTGCCAGCAGCCAAGATATCGCGGGGGGCGCAGATACGCAGTATTTT
CASSQDIAGGADTQYF
>few|TRBV3-1|-|TRBJ2-7
TGTGCCAGCAGCCAAGCGTTTAGGCTAACCTACGAGCAGTACTTC
CASSQAFRLTYEQYF
>many|TRBV20-1|TRBD2|TRBJ2-2
TGCAGTGCTATGACTAGCTCAAACACCGGGGAGCTGTTTTTT
CSAMTSSNTGELFF
>-|TRBV24-1|-|TRBJ2-2
TGTGCCACCAGCCCGGCTGGCACCGGGGAGCTGTTTTTT
CATSPAGTGELFF
>-|TRBV25-1|-|TRBJ2-7
TGTGCCAGCAGTGAATACGAGACAGGTTACGGGGAGCAGTACTTC
CASSEYETGYGEQYF
>many|TRBV6-6|TRBD1|TRBJ2-7
TGTGCCAGCAGTTCCCTCCGGACAGGGGACCCCTACGAGCAGTACTTC
CASSSLRTGDPYEQYF
>few|TRBV6-5|-|TRBJ1-1
TGTGCCAGCAATTTTTTAGAGAGTACTGAAGCTTTCTTT
CASNFLESTEAFF
>many|TRBV10-3|TRBD2|TRBJ2-1
TGTGCCATCAGTGGCCTATCCCGGGGGGTGAGTGAGCAGTTCTTC
CAISGLSRGVSEQFF
>-|TRBV4-2|-|TRBJ2-5
TGTGCCAGCAGCCCCGAGACGTCGGCCGCGGAGACCCAGTACTTC
CASSPETSAAETQYF
>few|TRBV7-2|-|TRBJ1-6
TGTGCCAGCAGCTTAAGGCGGGCAGTTAATTCACCCCTCCACTTT
CASSLRRAVNSPLHF
>-|TRBV20-1|-|TRBJ2-1
TGCAGTGCTAGTAAAAGTCTTCCCTCTGCCAATGAGCAGTTCTTC
CSASKSLPSANEQFF
>many|TRBV28|TRBD1|TRBJ2-2
TGTGCCAGCAGCAGGACAGGTGGTGGGGAGCTGTTTTTT
CASSRTGGGELFF
>-|TRBV7-3|TRBD1|TRBJ1-5
TGTGCCAGCAGCTTCGGAGGACAGGGGATTAATCAGCCCCAGCATTTT
CASSFGGQGINQPQHF
>few|TRBV7-2|TRBD2|TRBJ2-3
TGTGCCAGCACCCCAGATGGGCGCGGGGGGGCCGTCGCAGATACGCAGTATTTT
CASTPDGRGGAVADTQYF
>few|TRBV2|-|TRBJ2-2
TGTGCCAGCAGTGACGGCGAGCGGAGCGGGGAGCTGTTTTTT
CASSDGERSGELFF
>few|TRBV9|-|TRBJ2-7
TGTGCCAGCCCCGGAGTTCACTCTAACGAGCAGTACTTC
CASPGVHSNEQYF
>once|TRBV6-5|TRBD1|TRBJ2-6
TGTGCCAGCAGTGGCCGAGACAGGGAAAGGGCCAACGTCCTGACTTTC
CASSGRDRERANVLTF
>few|TRBV20-1|-|TRBJ1-5
TGCAGTGCTAGAGGGGTCAACAATCAGCCCCAGCATTTT
CSARGVNNQPQHF
>few|TRBV29-1|-|TRBJ1-1
TGCAGCGCCGGACGGCTGAACACTGAAGCTTTCTTT
CSAGRLNTEAFF
>many|TRBV12-3/TRBV12-4|-|TRBJ1-5
TGTGCCAGCAGTTTTGGGGGAGTGGGCAATCAGCCCCAGCATTTT
CASSFGGVGNQPQHF
>few|TRBV10-3|TRBD1|TRBJ1-2
TGTGCCATCAGTACAGAGACAGGGGATTTAGGCTACACCTTC
CAISTETGDLGYTF
>-|TRBV4-1|TRBD2|TRBJ2-2
TGCGCCAGCAGCCAAGAAGGAACTAGCGGAAGCGGCGGGGAGCTGTTTTTT
CASSQEGTSGSGGELFF
>many|TRBV3-1|-|TRBJ2-3
TGTGCCAGCAGCCCCGCGGTTAATGGAGATACGCAGTATTTT
CASSPAVNGDTQYF
>-|TRBV11-2|-|TRBJ2-3
TGTGCCAGCAGCTTAGATACCCCAGATACGCAGTATTTT
CASSLDTPDTQYF
>-|TRBV6-2/TRBV6-3|-|TRBJ2-2
TGTGCCAGCAGCCCGGGGCAGGACACCGGGGAGCTGTTTTTT
CASSPGQDTGELFF
>-|TRBV20-1|-|TRBJ1-3
TGCAGTGCCGCGGACAGAACTGGAAACACCATATATTTT
CSAADRTGNTIYF
>-|TRBV6-2/TRBV6-3|-|TRBJ2-7
TGTGCCAGCAGACCCGGGGGACAGAAAGAGCAGTACTTC
CASRPGGQKEQYF
>few|TRBV12-3/TRBV12-4|TRBD1|TRBJ1-5
TGTGCCAGCAGTCCGGGGACAGGGTTTCGGCAGCCCCAGCATTTT
CASSPGTGFRQPQHF
>-|TRBV10-3|-|TRBJ1-5
TGTGCCATCAGTGAAGGCAGCTACCTTCAGCCCCAGCATTTT
CAISEGSYLQPQHF
>-|TRBV18|-|TRBJ1-5
TGTGCCAGCTCACCACTAAAGGCTACTAATCAGCCCCAGCATTTT
CASSPLKATNQPQHF
>few|TRBV5-6|-|TRBJ2-4
TGTGCCAGCAGCTCATTGAGGGAAAACATTCAGTACTTC
CASSSLRENIQYF
>-|TRBV7-2|-|TRBJ1-1
TGTGCCAGCAGCTCCCCGGCGGCTCCGTTGACTGAAGCTTTCTTT
CASSSPAAPLTEAFF
>few|TRBV5-1|TRBD1|TRBJ1-3
TGCGCCAGCAGCTTGGGGGGACAGGGCGCTGGAAACACCATATATTTT
CASSLGGQGAGNTIYF
>many|TRBV27|TRBD2|TRBJ2-3
TGTGCCAGCACTCCGCTCGGACTAGCGGCCAATACGCAGTATTTT
CASTPLGLAANTQYF
>few|TRBV6-2/TRBV6-3|TRBD1|TRBJ1-2
TGTGCCAGCCCGAACGACAGGGGGCCCTCAAACTATGGCTACACCTTC
CASPNDRGPSNYGYTF